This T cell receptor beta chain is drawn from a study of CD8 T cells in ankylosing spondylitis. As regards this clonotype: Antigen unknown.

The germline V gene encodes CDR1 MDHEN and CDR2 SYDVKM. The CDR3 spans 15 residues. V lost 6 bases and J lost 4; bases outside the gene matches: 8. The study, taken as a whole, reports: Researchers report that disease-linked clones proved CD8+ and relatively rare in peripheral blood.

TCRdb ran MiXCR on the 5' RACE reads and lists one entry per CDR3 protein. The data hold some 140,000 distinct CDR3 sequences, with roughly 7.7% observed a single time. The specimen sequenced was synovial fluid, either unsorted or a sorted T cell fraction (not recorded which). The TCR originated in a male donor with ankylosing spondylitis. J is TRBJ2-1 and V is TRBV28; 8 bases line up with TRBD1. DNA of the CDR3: TGTGCCAGCAGCCTAGACAGGGGACTGTACAATGAGCAGTTCTTC. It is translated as CASSLDRGLYNEQFF.